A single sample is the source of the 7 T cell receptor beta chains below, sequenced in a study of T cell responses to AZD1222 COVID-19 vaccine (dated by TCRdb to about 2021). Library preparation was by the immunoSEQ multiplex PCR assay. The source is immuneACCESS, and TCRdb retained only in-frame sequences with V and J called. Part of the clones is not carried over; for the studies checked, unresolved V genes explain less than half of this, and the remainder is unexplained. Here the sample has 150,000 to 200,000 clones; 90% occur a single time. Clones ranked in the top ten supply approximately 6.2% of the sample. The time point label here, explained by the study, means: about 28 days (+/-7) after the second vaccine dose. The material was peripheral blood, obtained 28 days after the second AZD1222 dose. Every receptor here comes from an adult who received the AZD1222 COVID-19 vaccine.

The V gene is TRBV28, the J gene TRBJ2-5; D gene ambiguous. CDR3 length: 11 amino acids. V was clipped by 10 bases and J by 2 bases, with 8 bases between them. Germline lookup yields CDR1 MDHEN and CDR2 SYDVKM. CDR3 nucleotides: TGTGCCATCATGAAGCAAGAGACCCAGTACTTC. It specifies CAIMKQETQYF.

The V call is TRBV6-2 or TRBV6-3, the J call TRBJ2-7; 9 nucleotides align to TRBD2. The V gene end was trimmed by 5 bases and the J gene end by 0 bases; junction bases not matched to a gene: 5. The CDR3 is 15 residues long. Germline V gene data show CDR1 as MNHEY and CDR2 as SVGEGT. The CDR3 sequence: CASSQTSGGSYEQYF. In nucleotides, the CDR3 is TGTGCCAGCAGTCAGACTAGCGGAGGCTCCTACGAGCAGTACTTC.

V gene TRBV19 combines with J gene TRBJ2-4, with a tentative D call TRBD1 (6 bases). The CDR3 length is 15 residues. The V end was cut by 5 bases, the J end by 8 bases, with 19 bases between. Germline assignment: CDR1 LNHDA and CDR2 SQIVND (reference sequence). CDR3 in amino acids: CASSRPGRGAYIQYF. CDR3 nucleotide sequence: TGTGCCAGTAGTCGCCCGGGCAGGGGCGCGTACATTCAGTACTTC. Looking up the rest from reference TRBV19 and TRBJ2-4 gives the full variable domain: DGGITQSPKYLFRKEGQNVTLSCEQNLNHDAMYWYRQDPGQGLRLIYYSQIVNDFQKGDIAEGYSVSREKKESFPLTVTSAQKNPTAFYLCASSRPGRGAYIQYFGAGTRLSVL.

The CDR3 nucleotides are TGTGCCAGCAGCCCCTGGGGGCGGGGTGAAACAGATACGCAGTATTTT. It is translated as CASSPWGRGETDTQYF. V and J are TRBV3-1 (or the pseudogene TRBV3-2) and TRBJ2-3; perhaps D is TRBD1 or TRBD2 (6 bases each). Per germline, CDR1 LGHDT and CDR2 YNNKEL (reference sequence). This CDR3 spans 16 amino acids. V lost 4 bases to trimming and J lost 3 bases, with 17 bases between them.

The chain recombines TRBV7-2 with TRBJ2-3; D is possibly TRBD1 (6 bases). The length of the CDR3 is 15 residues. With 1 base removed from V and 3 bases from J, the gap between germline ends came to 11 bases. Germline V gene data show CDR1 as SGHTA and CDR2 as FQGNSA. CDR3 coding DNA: TGTGCCAGCAGCTTAGTTTCGCAGGGGACAGATACGCAGTATTTT. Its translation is CASSLVSQGTDTQYF.

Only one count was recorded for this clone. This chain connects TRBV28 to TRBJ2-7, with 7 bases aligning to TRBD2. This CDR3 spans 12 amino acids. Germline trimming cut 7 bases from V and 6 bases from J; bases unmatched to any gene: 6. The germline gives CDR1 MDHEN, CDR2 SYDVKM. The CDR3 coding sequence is TGTGCCAGCATTCAGGGAGGGCGCGAGCAGTACTTC. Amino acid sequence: CASIQGGREQYF.

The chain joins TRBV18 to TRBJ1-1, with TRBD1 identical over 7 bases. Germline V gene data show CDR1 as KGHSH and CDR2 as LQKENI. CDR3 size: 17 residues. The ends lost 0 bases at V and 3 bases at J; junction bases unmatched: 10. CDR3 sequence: CASSPPYPGGADTEAFF. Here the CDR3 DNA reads TGTGCCAGCTCACCACCGTACCCAGGGGGGGCGGACACTGAAGCTTTCTTT.